The present TCR beta chain was sequenced within a study of regulatory T cells in long-lasting Graves disease. About the study: Antithyroid drugs had been taken under 3 months by newly diagnosed Graves' patients. General study findings and limits: With a small sample size, accuracy may have been reduced. The study found lower TCR diversity in persistent Graves' patients than in newly diagnosed ones.

The CDR3 loop spans 13 amino acids. The germline V gene encodes CDR1 MNHNS and CDR2 SASEGT. V trimming: 10 bases; J trimming: 2 bases; junction bases outside the gene matches: 6. CDR3 regions were amplified by Arm-PCR using iRepertoire HTBI primers to build TCR beta libraries. TCRdb reprocessed the multiplex PCR reads via MiXCR and lists one record per CDR3 protein. This sample has 200,000 to 250,000 distinct CDR3 sequences, with roughly 19% found just once. Time point specified: newly diagnosed GD, antithyroid drugs for less than 3 months. PBMCs provided the RNA from which the TCR library was made. This clonotype has just a few counts. The antigen remains undetermined. A further study also used this sample, focusing on T cells in Graves' hyperthyroidism and ophthalmopathy.

This clonotype was obtained from a woman younger than 45 with Graves disease. Sequences were derived from peripheral blood mononuclear cells (PBMCs), sampled at new diagnosis, from a patient treated with antithyroid drugs. This sequence joins TRBV6-1 and TRBJ1-2; 8 bases match TRBD1. CDR3 in amino acids: CATGGDRNYGYTF. The CDR3 DNA reads as TGTGCCACGGGAGGGGACAGGAACTATGGCTACACCTTC.